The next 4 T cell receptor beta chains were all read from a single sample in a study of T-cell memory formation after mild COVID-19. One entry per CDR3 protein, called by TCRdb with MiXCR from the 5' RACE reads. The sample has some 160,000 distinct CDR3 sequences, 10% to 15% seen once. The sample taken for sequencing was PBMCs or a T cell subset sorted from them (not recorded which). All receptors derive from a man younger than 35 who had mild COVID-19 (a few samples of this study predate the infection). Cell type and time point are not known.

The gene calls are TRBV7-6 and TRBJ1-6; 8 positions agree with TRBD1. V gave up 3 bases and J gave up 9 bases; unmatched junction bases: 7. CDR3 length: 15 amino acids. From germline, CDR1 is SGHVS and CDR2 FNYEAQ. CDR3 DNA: TGTGCCAGCAGCTTGTTGGCAGGGGGCAGTTCACCCCTCCACTTT. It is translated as CASSLLAGGSSPLHF.

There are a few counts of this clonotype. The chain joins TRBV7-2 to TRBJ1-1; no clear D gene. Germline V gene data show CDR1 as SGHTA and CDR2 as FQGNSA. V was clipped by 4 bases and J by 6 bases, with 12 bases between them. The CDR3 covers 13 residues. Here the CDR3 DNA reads TGTGCCAGCAGCTCCGGGCCGGCAGCTGAAGCTTTCTTT. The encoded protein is CASSSGPAAEAFF.

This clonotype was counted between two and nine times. The CDR3: CASSQDKGASGTTQYF. The CDR3 nucleotides are TGTGCCAGCAGCCAAGATAAGGGGGCTAGCGGGACGACCCAGTACTTC. The chain links TRBV4-2 to TRBJ2-5; 9 bases match TRBD2. Germline-derived CDR1 and CDR2 are LGHNA and YNFKEQ. The CDR3 runs to 16 residues. V lost 0 bases, J lost 7 bases, and 9 bases stayed unmatched.

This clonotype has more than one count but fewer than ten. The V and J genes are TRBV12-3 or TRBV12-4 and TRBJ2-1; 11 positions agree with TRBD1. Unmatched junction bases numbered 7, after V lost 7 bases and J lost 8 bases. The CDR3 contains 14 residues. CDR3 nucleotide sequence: TGTGCCAGCACCAGGACAGGGGGCTTAGATGAGCAGTTCTTC. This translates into CASTRTGGLDEQFF.